The text below deals with one T cell receptor (beta chain). The data were obtained in a study of patients and donors after allogeneic stem cell transplantation. TCRdb itself ran the RT-PCR reads through MiXCR, one entry per CDR3 protein. The repertoire holds roughly 200,000 distinct CDR3 sequences, with around two fifths as singletons. V lost 4 bases and J 1 base, leaving 29 bases between the germline ends. Germline loops: CDR1 SGHRS, CDR2 YFSETQ. The CDR3 is 20 residues long. The clonotype originates from a human donor who was either an allogeneic HSCT recipient or a stem cell or donor lymphocyte infusion donor (not recorded which). It is not recorded whose cells these are; they may come from a transplant donor. Specimen: blood, either unsorted or a sorted T cell fraction (not recorded which). V gene TRBV5-1 combines with J gene TRBJ1-1, with D possibly matching TRBD1 (5 bases). The CDR3 protein is CASSPPGGARLTIKNTEAFF. The DNA of the CDR3 is TGCGCCAGCAGCCCCCCGGGTGGGGCCAGACTTACGATCAAGAACACTGAAGCTTTCTTT.